This TCR beta chain originates from a study of human T cells and chemical hapten exposure. Overall study context: The scalp of each patient received a weekly diphenylcyclopropenone dose for the full roughly 25-week study.

The library attached unique molecular identifiers to individual cDNA molecules. TCRdb ran MiXCR on the RACE reads and lists one entry per CDR3 protein. This table has fewer than 95,000 distinct CDR3 sequences, about 10% appearing once. Time point reported: patch test 1, 2 weeks after DPC sensitization. The treatment was: therapeutic diphenylcyclopropenone sensitization with weekly scalp DPC. Many counts were recorded for this clonotype. This material consisted of whole blood, taken in connection with sensitization to the hapten diphenylcyclopropenone (DPC). The sequence came from a man aged 40-49 years with alopecia areata. Some clones in this sample may be carry-over from other donors' samples.

CDR3 bases: TGCGCCAGCAGCTCCCGGGACAGGGAGGGTTACGGACTAGCCAGAGATACGCAGTATTTT. Its translation is CASSSRDREGYGLARDTQYF. The chain employs TRBV5-1 and TRBJ2-3, with D perhaps matching TRBD1 (9 bases). CDR3 length: 20 residues. V was clipped by 3 bases and J by 5 bases, with 31 bases between them. Germline values: CDR1 SGHRS, CDR2 YFSETQ.